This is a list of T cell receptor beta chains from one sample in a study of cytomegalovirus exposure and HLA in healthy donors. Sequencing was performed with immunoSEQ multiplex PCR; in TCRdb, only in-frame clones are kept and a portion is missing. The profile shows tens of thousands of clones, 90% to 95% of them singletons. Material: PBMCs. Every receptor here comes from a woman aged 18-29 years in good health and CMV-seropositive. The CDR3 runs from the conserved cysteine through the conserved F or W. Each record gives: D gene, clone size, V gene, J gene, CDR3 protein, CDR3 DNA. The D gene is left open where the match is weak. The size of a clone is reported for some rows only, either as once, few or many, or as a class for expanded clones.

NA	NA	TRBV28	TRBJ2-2	CASSFLGAGPDTGELFF	TGTGCCAGCAGTTTCCTAGGCGCGGGGCCGGACACCGGGGAGCTGTTTTTT
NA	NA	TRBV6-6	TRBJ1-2	CASSYGQYGYTF	TGTGCCAGCAGTTACGGACAGTATGGCTACACCTTC
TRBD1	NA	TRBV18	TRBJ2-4	CASSQADRVAKNIQYF	TGTGCCAGCTCACAGGCCGACAGGGTTGCCAAAAACATTCAGTACTTC
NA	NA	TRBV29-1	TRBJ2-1	CSVEAHGKVSYNEQFF	TGCAGCGTTGAGGCCCACGGGAAGGTATCCTACAATGAGCAGTTCTTC
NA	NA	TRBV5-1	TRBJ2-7	CASSSGISYEQYF	TGCGCCAGCAGCTCAGGGATTTCCTACGAGCAGTACTTC
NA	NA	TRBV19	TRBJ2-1	CASSLRGTHNEQFF	TGTGCCAGTAGTTTAAGAGGGACTCACAATGAGCAGTTCTTC
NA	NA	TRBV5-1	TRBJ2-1	CASSFWEPYNEQFF	TGCGCCAGCAGCTTTTGGGAGCCCTACAATGAGCAGTTCTTC
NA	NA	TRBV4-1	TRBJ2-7	CASSQDLGRSDGQYF	TGCGCCAGCAGCCAAGATCTGGGCAGGTCTGATGGGCAGTACTTC
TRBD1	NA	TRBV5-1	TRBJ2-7	CASSGDRNSYEQYF	TGCGCCAGCAGCGGGGACAGGAACTCCTACGAGCAGTACTTC
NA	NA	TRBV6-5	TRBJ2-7	CASSSSAGASYEQYF	TGTGCCAGCAGCTCTTCAGCGGGCGCCTCCTACGAGCAGTACTTC
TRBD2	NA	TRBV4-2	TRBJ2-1	CASSQVGSGGYNEQFF	TGTGCCAGCAGCCAAGTTGGTAGCGGGGGCTACAATGAGCAGTTCTTC
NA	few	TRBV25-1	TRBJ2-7	CASVEYRFSYEQYF	TGTGCCAGCGTCGAATACAGGTTCTCCTACGAGCAGTACTTC
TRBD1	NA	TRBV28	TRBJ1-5	CASSDRANQPQHF	TGTGCCAGCAGTGACAGGGCAAATCAGCCCCAGCATTTT
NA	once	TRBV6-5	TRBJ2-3	CASSRGLETTDTQYF	TGTGCCAGCAGTAGGGGACTGGAAACCACAGATACGCAGTATTTT
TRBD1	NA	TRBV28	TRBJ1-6	CASRGGQGGNSPLHF	TGTGCCAGCAGAGGGGGACAGGGCGGGAATTCACCCCTCCACTTT
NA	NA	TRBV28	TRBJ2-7	CASSRRYLSYEQYF	TGTGCCAGCAGTCGGAGGTATCTCTCCTACGAGCAGTACTTC
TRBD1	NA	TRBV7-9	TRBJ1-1	CASSLAGTGRHTEAFF	TGTGCCAGCAGCTTAGCAGGGACAGGGAGACACACTGAAGCTTTCTTT
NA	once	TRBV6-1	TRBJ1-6	CASSVGPRSYNSPLHF	TGTGCCAGCAGTGTTGGCCCCAGGTCCTATAATTCACCCCTCCACTTT
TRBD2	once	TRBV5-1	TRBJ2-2	CASSFGLAGSGELFF	TGCGCCAGCAGCTTCGGACTAGCGGGGTCCGGGGAGCTGTTTTTT
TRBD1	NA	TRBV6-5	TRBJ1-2	CASSYSGQYGYTF	TGTGCCAGCAGTTACTCGGGACAGTATGGCTACACCTTC
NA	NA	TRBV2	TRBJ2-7	CASSEFGRGLSYEQYF	TGTGCCAGCAGTGAGTTCGGGCGAGGGCTTTCCTACGAGCAGTACTTC
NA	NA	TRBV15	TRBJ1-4	CATSRDRAGAGEKLFF	TGTGCCACCAGCAGAGATCGGGCAGGGGCCGGGGAAAAACTGTTTTTT
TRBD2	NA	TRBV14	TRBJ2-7	CASSQDREGVVEQYF	TGTGCCAGCAGCCAAGACCGGGAGGGCGTCGTCGAGCAGTACTTC
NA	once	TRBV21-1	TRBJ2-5	CASSQRGETQYF	TGTGCCAGCAGTCAACGGGGAGAGACCCAGTACTTC
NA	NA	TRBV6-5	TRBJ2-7	CASSYSTGSSYEQYF	TGTGCCAGCAGTTACTCGACGGGTTCTTCCTACGAGCAGTACTTC
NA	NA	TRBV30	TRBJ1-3	CAWSVRGSGNTIYF	TGTGCCTGGAGTGTAAGAGGCTCTGGAAACACCATATATTTT
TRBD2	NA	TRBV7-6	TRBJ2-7	CASSRGLAGGMSSYEQYF	TGTGCCAGCAGCAGGGGACTAGCGGGGGGGATGAGCTCCTACGAGCAGTACTTC
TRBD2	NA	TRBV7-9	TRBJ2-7	CASSKGLAGVSSYEQYF	TGTGCCAGCAGCAAGGGACTAGCGGGAGTTTCATCCTACGAGCAGTACTTC
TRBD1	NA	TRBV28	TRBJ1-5	CASSLMGQGGQPQHF	TGTGCCAGCAGTTTAATGGGACAGGGTGGTCAGCCCCAGCATTTT
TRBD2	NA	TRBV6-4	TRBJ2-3	CASSVAGGTDTQYF	TGTGCCAGCAGTGTAGCGGGGGGCACAGATACGCAGTATTTT
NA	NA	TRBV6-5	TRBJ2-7	CASRILQGPYEQYF	TGTGCCAGCAGGATCCTCCAGGGCCCCTACGAGCAGTACTTC
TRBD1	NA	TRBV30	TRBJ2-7	CAWGTGGGEQYF	TGTGCCTGGGGGACAGGAGGGGGCGAGCAGTACTTC
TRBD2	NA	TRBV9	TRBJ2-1	CASRAGLAGVNEQFF	TGTGCCAGCAGAGCCGGACTAGCGGGAGTAAATGAGCAGTTCTTC
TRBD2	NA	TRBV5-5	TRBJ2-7	CASSLRLAGGSYEQYF	TGTGCCAGCAGCTTGAGACTAGCGGGCGGGTCCTACGAGCAGTACTTC
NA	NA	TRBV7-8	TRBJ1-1	CASSLFRTGSEAFF	TGTGCCAGCAGCTTATTTCGTACAGGTTCTGAAGCTTTCTTT
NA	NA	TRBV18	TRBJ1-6	CASSLMTDPNSPLHF	TGTGCCAGCTCACTCATGACAGATCCTAATTCACCCCTCCACTTT
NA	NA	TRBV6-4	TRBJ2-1	CASSEGQHNEQFF	TGTGCCAGCAGTGAGGGCCAACACAATGAGCAGTTCTTC
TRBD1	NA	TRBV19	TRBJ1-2	CASSTPRTGSNYGYTF	TGTGCCAGTAGTACTCCTCGGACAGGGTCTAACTATGGCTACACCTTC
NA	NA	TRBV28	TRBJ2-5	CASGPSGGETQYF	TGTGCCAGCGGCCCCTCTGGGGGGGAGACCCAGTACTTC